The clone carrying this T cell receptor beta chain was detected many times. V was clipped by 2 bases and J by 2 bases; unmatched bases: 4. CDR3 length equals 15 residues. Germline values: CDR1 ENHRY, CDR2 SYGVKD. These data originate in a study of HIV-infected patients and healthy controls. TCRdb itself ran the 5' RACE reads through MiXCR, one entry per CDR3 protein. The sample holds around 18,000 distinct CDR3 sequences, about 17% seen once. This clonotype was obtained from a human donor in good health. The gene calls are TRBV10-3 and TRBJ2-3; 7 positions agree with TRBD2. Sample: CD8+ T cells from blood. For the CDR3, the DNA is TGTGCCATCAGTGAGGACGGGAGGCCCACAGATACGCAGTATTTT. It translates to CAISEDGRPTDTQYF.